This T cell receptor beta chain was obtained from a study of T cell changes during pregnancy in multiple sclerosis. Some clones are missing from TCRdb's copy, which holds only in-frame ones; the method was immunoSEQ multiplex PCR. Of around 84,000 clones listed, approximately 93% were seen once; the top ten hold around 0.91%. CDR3 length: 14 residues. Germline CDR1 reads MNHEY; CDR2 reads SMNVEV (reference sequence). After removal of 6 bases from V and 5 bases from J, the junction contained 8 bases not matched to a gene. Source: peripheral blood, taken in the second trimester of pregnancy. This clonotype was obtained from a female donor in good health, enrolled as a control in a pregnancy study. V and J are TRBV27 and TRBJ2-3; 7 bases are shared with TRBD2. The CDR3 protein is CASSLSGLIDTQYF. CDR3 DNA: TGTGCCAGCAGCCTTAGCGGGTTGATAGATACGCAGTATTTT.